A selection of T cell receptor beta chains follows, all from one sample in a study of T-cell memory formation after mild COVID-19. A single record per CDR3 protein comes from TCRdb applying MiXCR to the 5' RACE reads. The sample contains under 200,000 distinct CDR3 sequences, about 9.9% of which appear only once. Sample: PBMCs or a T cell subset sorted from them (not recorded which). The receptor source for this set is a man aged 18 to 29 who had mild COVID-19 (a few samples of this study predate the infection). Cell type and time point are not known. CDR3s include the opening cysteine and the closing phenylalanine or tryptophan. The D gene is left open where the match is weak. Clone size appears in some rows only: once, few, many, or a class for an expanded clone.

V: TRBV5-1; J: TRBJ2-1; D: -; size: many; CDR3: CASSLESRVRGSYNEQFF; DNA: TGCGCCAGCAGCTTGGAGTCGCGGGTTAGGGGCTCCTACAATGAGCAGTTCTTC
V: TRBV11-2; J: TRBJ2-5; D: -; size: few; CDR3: CASSLTSTGTQYF; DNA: TGTGCCAGCAGCTTAACGAGTACAGGGACCCAGTACTTC
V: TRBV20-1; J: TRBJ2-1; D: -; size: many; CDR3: CSARGGQGSEFF; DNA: TGCAGTGCTAGAGGTGGGCAGGGTAGTGAGTTCTTC
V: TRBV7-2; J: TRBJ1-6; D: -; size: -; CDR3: CASSLGRNSYNSPLHF; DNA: TGTGCCAGCAGCCTGGGACGGAACTCCTATAATTCACCCCTCCACTTT
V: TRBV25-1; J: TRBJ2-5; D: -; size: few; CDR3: CASSVGGGLQETQYF; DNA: TGTGCCAGCAGTGTAGGGGGGGGGCTACAAGAGACCCAGTACTTC
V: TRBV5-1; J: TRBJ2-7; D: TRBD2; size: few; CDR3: CASSLAAAGGPVYEQYF; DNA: TGCGCCAGCAGCTTGGCCGCAGCGGGGGGGCCTGTCTACGAGCAGTACTTC
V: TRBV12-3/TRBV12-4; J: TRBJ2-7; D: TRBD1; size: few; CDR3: CASSLMGQTYEQYF; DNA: TGTGCCAGCAGTTTAATGGGACAGACCTACGAGCAATACTTC
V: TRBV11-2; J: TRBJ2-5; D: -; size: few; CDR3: CASSLDRMWGAQETQYF; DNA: TGTGCCAGCAGCTTAGATCGGATGTGGGGGGCCCAAGAGACCCAGTACTTC
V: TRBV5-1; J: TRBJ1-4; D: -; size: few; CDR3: CASSLSSATNEKLFF; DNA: TGCGCCAGCAGCTTGAGCAGTGCAACTAATGAAAAACTGTTTTTT
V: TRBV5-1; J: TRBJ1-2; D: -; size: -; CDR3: CASSPGGGYGYTF; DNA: TGCGCCAGCAGCCCTGGGGGCGGCTATGGCTACACCTTC
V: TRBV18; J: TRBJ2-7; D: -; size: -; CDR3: CATSGGSSYEQYF; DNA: TGTGCCACCTCAGGAGGGTCGTCCTACGAGCAGTACTTC
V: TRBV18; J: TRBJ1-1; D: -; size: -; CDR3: CASSPLSQGISTEAFF; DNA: TGTGCCAGCTCACCACTCTCTCAGGGTATCTCTACTGAAGCTTTCTTT
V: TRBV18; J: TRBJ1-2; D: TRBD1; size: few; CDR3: CASSPQTGTDGYTF; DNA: TGTGCCAGCTCACCCCAGACAGGGACCGATGGCTACACCTTC
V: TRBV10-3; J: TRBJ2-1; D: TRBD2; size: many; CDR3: CAISADAGGPYNEQFF; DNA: TGTGCCATCAGCGCAGATGCGGGGGGGCCTTACAATGAGCAGTTCTTC
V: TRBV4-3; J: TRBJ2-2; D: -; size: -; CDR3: CASSLNRIGAGELFF; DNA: TGCGCCAGCAGCCTCAACCGTATCGGGGCCGGGGAGCTGTTTTTT
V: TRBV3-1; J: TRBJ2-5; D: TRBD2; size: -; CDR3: CASSQDLRGYQETQYF; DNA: TGTGCCAGCAGCCAAGATTTGCGGGGGTACCAAGAGACCCAGTACTTC